The present TCR beta chain was sequenced within a study of blood T cell repertoires in COVID-19. About the study: For recovered donors of Cohort 3, there were two negative PCRs, clearance, or symptom resolution.

The germline V gene has CDR1 SEHNR and CDR2 FQNEAQ (reference sequence). The V end was cut by 3 bases, the J end by 3 bases, with 6 bases between. The CDR3 has 13 amino acids. Per the authors' pipeline: The authors estimated nucleated cell counts from reference gene primer amplification. The protocol was immunoSEQ multiplex PCR, while the TCRdb copy is restricted to in-frame clones and leaves out a portion. D and trimming were read from the DNA, whereas the V and J calls and clone size are those reported in that table. This table holds about 400,000 clones, more than 75% found once. Enrolled through a virtual design, the participants were between roughly 18 and 90 years of age and came from 24 US areas. Participants had their cohort set by participant-reported clinical history.

Material: PBMCs or T cells enriched from blood (not recorded which). The receptor comes from a man aged 35-49 years in a cohort exposed to, infected with or recovered from COVID-19 (not recorded which). This sequence joins TRBV7-9 and TRBJ2-1; TRBD1 is a possible D gene (5 bases). This chain's CDR3 is CASSFQGYNEQFF. In DNA, the CDR3 is TGTGCCAGCAGCTTTCAGGGCTACAATGAGCAGTTCTTC.